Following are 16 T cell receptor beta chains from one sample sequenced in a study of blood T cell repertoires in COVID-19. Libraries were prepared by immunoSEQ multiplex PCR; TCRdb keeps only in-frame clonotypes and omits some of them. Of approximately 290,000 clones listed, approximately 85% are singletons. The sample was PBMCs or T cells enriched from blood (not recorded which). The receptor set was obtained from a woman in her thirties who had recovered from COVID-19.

CDR3 DNA sequence: TGTGCCAGCAGGGCACAGGACAGGTCCTACAATGAGCAGTTCTTC. Translation: CASRAQDRSYNEQFF. This chain joins TRBV5-5 and TRBJ2-1, with 7 bases identical to TRBD1. Germline assignment: CDR1 SGHKS and CDR2 YYEKEE (reference sequence). Losses at the gene ends were 5 bases for V and 1 base for J; bases not matched to a gene: 6. The CDR3 extends over 15 amino acids.

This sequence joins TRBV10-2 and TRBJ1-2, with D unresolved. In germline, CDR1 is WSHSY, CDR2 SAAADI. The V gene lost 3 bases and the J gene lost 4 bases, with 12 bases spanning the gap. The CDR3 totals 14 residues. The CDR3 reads CASSESAGSYGYTF. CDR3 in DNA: TGCGCCAGCAGTGAAAGTGCGGGGAGCTATGGCTACACCTTC.

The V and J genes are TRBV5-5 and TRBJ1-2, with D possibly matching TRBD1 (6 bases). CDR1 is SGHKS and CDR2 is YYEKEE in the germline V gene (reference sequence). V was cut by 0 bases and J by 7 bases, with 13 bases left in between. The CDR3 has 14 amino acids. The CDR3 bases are TGTGCCAGCAGCTTGGCAGGGGTAGCGCGTGGCTACACCTTC. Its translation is CASSLAGVARGYTF.

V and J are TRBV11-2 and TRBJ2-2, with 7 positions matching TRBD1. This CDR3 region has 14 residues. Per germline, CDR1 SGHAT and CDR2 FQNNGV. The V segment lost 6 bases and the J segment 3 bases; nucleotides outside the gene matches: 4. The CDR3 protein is CASRRDRYTGELFF. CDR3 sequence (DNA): TGTGCCAGCAGGAGGGACAGATACACCGGGGAGCTGTTTTTT.

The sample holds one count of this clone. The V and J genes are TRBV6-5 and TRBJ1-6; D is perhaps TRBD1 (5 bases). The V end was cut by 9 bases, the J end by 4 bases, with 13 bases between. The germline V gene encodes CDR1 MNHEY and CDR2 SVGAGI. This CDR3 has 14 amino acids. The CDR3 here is CASWSGTYNSPLHF. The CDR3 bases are TGTGCCAGTTGGTCAGGGACTTATAATTCACCCCTCCACTTT.

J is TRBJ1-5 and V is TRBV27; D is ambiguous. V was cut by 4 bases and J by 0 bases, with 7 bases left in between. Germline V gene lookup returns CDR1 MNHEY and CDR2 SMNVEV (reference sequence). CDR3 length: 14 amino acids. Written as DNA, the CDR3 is TGTGCCAGCAGTTCTACGAATAGCAATCAGCCCCAGCATTTT. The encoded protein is CASSSTNSNQPQHF.

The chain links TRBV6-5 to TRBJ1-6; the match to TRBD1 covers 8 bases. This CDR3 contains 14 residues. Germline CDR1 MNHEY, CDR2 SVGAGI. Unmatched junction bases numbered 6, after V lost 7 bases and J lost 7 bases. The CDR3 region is CASTQGVENSPLHF. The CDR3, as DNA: TGTGCCAGCACACAGGGGGTAGAGAATTCACCCCTCCACTTT.

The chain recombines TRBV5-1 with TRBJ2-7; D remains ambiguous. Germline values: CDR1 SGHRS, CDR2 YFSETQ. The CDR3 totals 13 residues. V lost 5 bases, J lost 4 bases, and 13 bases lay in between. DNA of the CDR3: TGCGCCAGCAGTTCTGGGCCTAAATACGAGCAGTACTTC. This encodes CASSSGPKYEQYF.

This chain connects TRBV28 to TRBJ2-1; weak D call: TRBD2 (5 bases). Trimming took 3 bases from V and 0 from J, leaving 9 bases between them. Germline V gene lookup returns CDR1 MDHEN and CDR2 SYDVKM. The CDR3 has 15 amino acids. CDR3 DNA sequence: TGTGCCAGCAGTTTGGACTTCGACTCCTACAATGAGCAGTTCTTC. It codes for CASSLDFDSYNEQFF.

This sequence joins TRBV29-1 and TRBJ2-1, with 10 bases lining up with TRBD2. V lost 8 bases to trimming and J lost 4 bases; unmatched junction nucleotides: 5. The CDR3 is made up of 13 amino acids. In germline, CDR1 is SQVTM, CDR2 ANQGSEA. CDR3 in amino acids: CSLSGGGYNEQFF. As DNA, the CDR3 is TGCAGCTTGAGCGGGGGGGGATACAATGAGCAGTTCTTC.

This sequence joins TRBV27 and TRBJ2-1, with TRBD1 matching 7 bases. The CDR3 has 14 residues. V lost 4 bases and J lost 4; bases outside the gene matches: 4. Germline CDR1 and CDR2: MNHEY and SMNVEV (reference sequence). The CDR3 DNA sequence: TGTGCCAGCAGTTATGAGGGGGCGTACAATGAGCAGTTCTTC. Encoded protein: CASSYEGAYNEQFF.

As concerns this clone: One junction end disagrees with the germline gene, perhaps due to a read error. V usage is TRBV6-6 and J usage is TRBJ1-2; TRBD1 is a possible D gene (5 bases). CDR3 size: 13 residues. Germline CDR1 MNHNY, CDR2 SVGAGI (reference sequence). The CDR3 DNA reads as TGTGCCAGCAGTTACTCGGGCCAGGGTTTTTTCTACTTC. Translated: CASSYSGQGFFYF.

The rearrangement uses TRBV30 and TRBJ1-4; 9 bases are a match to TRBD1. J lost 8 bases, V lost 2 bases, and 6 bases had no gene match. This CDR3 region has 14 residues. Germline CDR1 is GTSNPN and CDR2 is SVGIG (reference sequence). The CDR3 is CAWSPGTGPEKLFF. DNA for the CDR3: TGTGCCTGGAGTCCCGGGACAGGGCCCGAAAAACTGTTTTTT.

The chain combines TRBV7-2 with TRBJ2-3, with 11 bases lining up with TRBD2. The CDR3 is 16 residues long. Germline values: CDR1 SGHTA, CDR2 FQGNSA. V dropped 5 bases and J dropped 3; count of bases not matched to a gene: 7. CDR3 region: CASSPRTSGGTDTQYF. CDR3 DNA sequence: TGTGCCAGCAGCCCGCGAACTAGCGGGGGTACAGATACGCAGTATTTT. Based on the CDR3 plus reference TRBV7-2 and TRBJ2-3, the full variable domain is GAGVSQSPSNKVTEKGKDVELRCDPISGHTALYWYRQSLGQGLEFLIYFQGNSAPDKSGLPSDRFSAERTGGSVSTLTIQRTQQEDSAVYLCASSPRTSGGTDTQYFGPGTRLTVL.

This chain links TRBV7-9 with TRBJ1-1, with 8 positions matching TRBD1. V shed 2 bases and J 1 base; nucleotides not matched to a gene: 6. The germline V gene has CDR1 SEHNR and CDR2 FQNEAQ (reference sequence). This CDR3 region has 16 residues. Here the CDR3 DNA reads TGTGCCAGCAGCTTAAGTTACAGGGGGGCGAACACTGAAGCTTTCTTT. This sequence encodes CASSLSYRGANTEAFF.

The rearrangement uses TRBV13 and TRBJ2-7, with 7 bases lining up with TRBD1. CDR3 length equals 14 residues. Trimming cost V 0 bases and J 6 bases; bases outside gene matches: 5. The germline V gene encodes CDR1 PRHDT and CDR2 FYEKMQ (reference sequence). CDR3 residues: CASSLGTGQAEQYF. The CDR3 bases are TGTGCCAGCAGCTTAGGGACAGGGCAGGCCGAGCAGTACTTC.